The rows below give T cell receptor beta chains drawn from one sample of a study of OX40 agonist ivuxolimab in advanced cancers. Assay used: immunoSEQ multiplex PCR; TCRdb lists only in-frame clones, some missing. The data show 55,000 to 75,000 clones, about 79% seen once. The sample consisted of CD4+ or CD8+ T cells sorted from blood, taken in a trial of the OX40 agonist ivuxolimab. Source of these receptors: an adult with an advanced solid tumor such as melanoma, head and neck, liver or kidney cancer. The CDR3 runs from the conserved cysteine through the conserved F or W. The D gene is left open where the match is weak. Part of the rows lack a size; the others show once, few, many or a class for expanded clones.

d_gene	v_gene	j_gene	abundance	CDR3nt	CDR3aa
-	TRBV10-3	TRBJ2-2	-	TGTGCCATCAGTGACGGGGGCGGGGGTTCGAACACCGGGGAGCTGTTTTTT	CAISDGGGGSNTGELFF
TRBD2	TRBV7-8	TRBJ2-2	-	TGTGCCAGCAGCCCACTAGGACTAGCGGGGACCGGGGAGCTGTTTTTT	CASSPLGLAGTGELFF
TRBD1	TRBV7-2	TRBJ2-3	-	TGTGCCAGCAGCTTCACAGGGGGCGCAGATACGCAGTATTTT	CASSFTGGADTQYF
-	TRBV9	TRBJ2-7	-	TGTGCCAGCAGCGTAGGTCCAGGGGGGTACGAGCAGTACTTC	CASSVGPGGYEQYF
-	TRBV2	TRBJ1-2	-	TGTGCCAGCAGTGAACAGGGTGTCGCTGGCTACACCTTC	CASSEQGVAGYTF
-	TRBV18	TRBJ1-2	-	TGTGCCAGCTCACCAGGTGTAGGGGACTACACCTTC	CASSPGVGDYTF
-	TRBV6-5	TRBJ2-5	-	TGTGCCAGCAGAAAGACGATCCAAGAGACCCAGTACTTC	CASRKTIQETQYF
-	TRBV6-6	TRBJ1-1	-	TGTGCCAGCAGTTACTCGGCGACAGTGAACACTGAAGCTTTCTTT	CASSYSATVNTEAFF
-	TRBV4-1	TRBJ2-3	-	TGCGCCAGCAGCCATATCCCAGATACGCAGTATTTT	CASSHIPDTQYF
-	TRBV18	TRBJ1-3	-	TGTGCCAGCTCACCACAGGCCCAGGGGAATGGAAACACCATATATTTT	CASSPQAQGNGNTIYF
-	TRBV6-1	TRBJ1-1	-	TGTGCCAGCAGCCCGAAATGGAGAACTGAAGCTTTCTTT	CASSPKWRTEAFF
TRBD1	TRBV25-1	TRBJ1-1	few	TGTGCCAGCAGTGAATCGCAAGGGACAGAAAGGACGGTAGCTTTCTTT	CASSESQGTERTVAFF
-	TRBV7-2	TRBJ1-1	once	TGTGCCAGCAGCTTAGGGTGGGGGTTCGTTGAAGCTTTCTTT	CASSLGWGFVEAFF
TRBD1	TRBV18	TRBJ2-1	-	TGTGCCAGCTCACCGCCGAGACAGGGTACCTATGAGCAGTTCTTC	CASSPPRQGTYEQFF
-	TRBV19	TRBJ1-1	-	TGTGCCAGTAGTATACCCGGACAAATGAACACTGAAGCTTTCTTT	CASSIPGQMNTEAFF
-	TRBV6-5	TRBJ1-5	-	TGTGCCAGCAGTGGCGGAGGGGGCAATCAGCCCCAGCATTTT	CASSGGGGNQPQHF
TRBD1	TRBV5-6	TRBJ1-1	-	TGTGCCAGCAGCTCGAGGTTGGGACAGCTCCGGGGGAACACTGAAGCTTTCTTT	CASSSRLGQLRGNTEAFF
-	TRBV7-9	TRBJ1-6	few	TGTGCCAGCAGCGGAGGCGGCTCCTATAATTCACCCCTCCACTTT	CASSGGGSYNSPLHF
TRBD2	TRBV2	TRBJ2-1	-	TGTGCCAGCATACCCGGCGGGGGGGCCGAGAATGAGCAGTTCTTC	CASIPGGGAENEQFF
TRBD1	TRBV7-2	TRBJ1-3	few	TGTGCCAGCAGCTTTAGGACAGGATCTGGAAACACCATATATTTT	CASSFRTGSGNTIYF
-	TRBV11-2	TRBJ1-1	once	TGTGCCAGCAGCTTGACGCTGAACACTGAAGCTTTCTTT	CASSLTLNTEAFF
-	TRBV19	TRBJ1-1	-	TGTGCCAGTAGTTCCCAGGGACGGTACACTGAAGCTTTCTTT	CASSSQGRYTEAFF
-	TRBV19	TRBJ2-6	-	TGTGCCAGTAGCCAATTTTACTCTGGGGCCAACGTCCTGACTTTC	CASSQFYSGANVLTF
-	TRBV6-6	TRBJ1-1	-	TGTGCCAGCAGTTCATGGGGGCGCGGCACTGAAGCTTTCTTT	CASSSWGRGTEAFF
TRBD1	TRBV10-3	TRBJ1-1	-	TGTGCCATCAGAAACCGGGACAGTGAAGCTTTCTTT	CAIRNRDSEAFF
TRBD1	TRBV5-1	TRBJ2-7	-	TGCGCCAGCAGCCCGGGTACAGGGGGCCTGGACGAGCAGTACTTC	CASSPGTGGLDEQYF
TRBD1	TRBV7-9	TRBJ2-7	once	TGTGCCAGCAGCTTAGGGTGGGACAGGGTGAACGAGCAGTACTTC	CASSLGWDRVNEQYF